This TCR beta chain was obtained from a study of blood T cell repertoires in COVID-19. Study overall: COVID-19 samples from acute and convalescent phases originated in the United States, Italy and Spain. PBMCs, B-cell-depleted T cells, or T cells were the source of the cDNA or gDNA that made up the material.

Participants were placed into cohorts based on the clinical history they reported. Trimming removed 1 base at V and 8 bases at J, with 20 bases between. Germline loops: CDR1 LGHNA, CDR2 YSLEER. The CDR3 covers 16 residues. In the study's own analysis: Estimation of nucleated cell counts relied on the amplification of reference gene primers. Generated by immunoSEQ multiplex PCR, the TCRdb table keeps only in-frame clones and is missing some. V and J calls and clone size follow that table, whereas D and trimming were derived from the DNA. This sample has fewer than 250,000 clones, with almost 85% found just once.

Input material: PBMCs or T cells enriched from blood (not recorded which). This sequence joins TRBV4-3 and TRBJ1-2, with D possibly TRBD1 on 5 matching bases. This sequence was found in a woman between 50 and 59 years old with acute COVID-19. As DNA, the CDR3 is TGCGCCAGCAGCCAAGGACAGCTCTTCACCTGGAAGGGCTACACCTTC. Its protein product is CASSQGQLFTWKGYTF.